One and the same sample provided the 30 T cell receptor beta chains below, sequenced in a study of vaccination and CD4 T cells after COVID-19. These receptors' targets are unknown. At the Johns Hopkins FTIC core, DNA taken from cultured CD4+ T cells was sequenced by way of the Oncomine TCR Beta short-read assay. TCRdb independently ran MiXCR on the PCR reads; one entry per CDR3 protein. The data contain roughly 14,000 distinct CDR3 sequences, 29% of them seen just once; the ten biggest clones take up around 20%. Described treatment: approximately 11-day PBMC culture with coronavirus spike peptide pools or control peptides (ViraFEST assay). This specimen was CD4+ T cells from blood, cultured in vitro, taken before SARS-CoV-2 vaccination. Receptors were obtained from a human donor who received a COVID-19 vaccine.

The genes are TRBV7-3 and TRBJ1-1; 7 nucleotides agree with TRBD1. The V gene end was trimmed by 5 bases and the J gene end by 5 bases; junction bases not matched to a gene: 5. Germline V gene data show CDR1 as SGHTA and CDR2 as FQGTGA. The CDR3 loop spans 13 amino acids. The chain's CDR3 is CASSPEGATEAFF. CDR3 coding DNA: TGTGCCAGCAGCCCAGAGGGGGCTACTGAAGCTTTCTTT.

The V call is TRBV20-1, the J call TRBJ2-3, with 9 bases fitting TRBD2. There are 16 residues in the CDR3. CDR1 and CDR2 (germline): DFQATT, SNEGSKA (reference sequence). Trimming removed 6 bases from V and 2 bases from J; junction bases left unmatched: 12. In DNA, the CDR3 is TGCAGTGCCCAGCGGCTGACTAGCGGATTCACAGATACGCAGTATTTT. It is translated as CSAQRLTSGFTDTQYF.

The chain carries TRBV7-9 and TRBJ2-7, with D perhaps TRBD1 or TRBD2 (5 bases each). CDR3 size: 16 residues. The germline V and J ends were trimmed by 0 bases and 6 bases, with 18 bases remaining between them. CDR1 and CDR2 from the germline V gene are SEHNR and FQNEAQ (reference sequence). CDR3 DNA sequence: TGTGCCAGCAGCTTAGCCGTGGGGACGGGCGCCTCCGAGCAGTACTTC. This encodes CASSLAVGTGASEQYF.

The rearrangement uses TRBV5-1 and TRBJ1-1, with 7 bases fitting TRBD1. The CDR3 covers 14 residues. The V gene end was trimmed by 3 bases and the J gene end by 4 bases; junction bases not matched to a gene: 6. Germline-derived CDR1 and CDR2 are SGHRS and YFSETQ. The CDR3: CASSSTGRGTEAFF. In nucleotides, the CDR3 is TGCGCCAGCAGCTCGACAGGGAGGGGCACTGAAGCTTTCTTT.

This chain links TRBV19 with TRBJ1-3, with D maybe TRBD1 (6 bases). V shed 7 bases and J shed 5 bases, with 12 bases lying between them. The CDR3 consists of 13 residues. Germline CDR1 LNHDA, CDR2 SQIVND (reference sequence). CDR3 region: CASKRTARNTIYF. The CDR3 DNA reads TGTGCCAGTAAGAGGACAGCGAGAAACACCATATATTTT.

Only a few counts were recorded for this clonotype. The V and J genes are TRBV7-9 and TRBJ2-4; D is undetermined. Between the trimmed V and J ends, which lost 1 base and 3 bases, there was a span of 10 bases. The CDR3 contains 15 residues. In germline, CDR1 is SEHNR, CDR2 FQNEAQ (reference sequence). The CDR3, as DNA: TGTGCCAGCAGCTTAGTCCTAGGTGACAAAAACATTCAGTACTTC. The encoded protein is CASSLVLGDKNIQYF.

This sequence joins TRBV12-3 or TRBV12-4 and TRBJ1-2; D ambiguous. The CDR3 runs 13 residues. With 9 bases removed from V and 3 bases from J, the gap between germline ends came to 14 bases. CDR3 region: CASHVGIHYGYTF. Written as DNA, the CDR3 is TGTGCCAGTCATGTCGGGATCCACTATGGCTACACCTTC.

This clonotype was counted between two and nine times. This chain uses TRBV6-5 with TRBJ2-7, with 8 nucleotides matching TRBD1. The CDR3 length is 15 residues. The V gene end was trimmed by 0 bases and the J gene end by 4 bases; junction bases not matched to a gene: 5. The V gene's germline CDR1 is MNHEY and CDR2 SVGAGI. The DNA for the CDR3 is TGTGCCAGCAGTTACTCCCTCGGACAGGGATACGAGCAGTACTTC. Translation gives CASSYSLGQGYEQYF.

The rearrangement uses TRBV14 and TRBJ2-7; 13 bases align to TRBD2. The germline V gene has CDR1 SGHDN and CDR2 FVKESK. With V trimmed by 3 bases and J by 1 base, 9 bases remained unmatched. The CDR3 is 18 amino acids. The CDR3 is CASSHTSGGAFESYEQYF. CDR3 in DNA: TGTGCCAGCAGCCATACTAGCGGGGGGGCGTTTGAGTCCTACGAGCAGTACTTC.

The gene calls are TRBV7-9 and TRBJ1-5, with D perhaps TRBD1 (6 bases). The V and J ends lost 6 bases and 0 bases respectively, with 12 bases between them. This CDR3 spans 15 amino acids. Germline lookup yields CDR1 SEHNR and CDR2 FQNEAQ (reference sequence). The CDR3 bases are TGTGCCAGCAGTTCGCAGGGGTCTAGCAATCAGCCCCAGCATTTT. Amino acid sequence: CASSSQGSSNQPQHF.

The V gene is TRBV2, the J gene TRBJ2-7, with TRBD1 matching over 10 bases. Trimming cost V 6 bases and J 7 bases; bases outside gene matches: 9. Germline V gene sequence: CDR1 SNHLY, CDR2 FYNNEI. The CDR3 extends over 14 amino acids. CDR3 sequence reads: CASSSGTGVNEQYF. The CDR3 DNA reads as TGTGCCAGCAGCTCCGGGACAGGGGTGAATGAGCAGTACTTC.

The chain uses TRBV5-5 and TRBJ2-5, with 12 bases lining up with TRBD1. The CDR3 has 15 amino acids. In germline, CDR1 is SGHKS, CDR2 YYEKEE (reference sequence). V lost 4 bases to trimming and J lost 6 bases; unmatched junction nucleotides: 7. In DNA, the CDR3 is TGTGCCAGCAGCGAACCGGGACAGGGGGCAAAGACCCAGTACTTC. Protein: CASSEPGQGAKTQYF.

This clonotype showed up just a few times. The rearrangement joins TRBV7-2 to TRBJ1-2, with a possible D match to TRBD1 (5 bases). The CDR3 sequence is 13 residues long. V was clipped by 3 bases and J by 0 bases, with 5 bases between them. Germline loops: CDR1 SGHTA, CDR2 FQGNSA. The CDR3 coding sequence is TGTGCCAGCAGCTTGACAGCTAACTATGGCTACACCTTC. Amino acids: CASSLTANYGYTF.

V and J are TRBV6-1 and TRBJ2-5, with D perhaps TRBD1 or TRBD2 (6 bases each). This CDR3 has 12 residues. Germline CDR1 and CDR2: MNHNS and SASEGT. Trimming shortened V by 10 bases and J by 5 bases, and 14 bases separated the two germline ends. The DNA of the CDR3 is TGTGCCATCAGACTAGGGGGGGAGACCCAGTACTTC. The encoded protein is CAIRLGGETQYF.

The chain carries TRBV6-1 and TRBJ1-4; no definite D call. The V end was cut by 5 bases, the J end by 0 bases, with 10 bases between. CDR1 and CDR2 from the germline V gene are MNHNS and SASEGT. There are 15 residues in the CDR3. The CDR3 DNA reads TGTGCCAGCAGTCGGACGGACGCAACTAATGAAAAACTGTTTTTT. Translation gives CASSRTDATNEKLFF.

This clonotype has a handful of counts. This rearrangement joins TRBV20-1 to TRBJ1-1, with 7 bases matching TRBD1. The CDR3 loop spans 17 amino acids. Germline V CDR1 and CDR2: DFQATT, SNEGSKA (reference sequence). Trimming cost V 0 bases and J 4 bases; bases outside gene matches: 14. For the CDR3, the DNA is TGCAGTGCTAGAGAGAGAGCCGGGACAGTAGATTTCACTGAAGCTTTCTTT. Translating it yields CSARERAGTVDFTEAFF.

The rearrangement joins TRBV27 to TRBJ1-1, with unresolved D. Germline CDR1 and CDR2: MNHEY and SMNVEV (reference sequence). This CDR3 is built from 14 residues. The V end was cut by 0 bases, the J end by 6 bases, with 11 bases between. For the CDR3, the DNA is TGTGCCAGCAGTTTATCGAGAGGGAGCGCTGAAGCTTTCTTT. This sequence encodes CASSLSRGSAEAFF.

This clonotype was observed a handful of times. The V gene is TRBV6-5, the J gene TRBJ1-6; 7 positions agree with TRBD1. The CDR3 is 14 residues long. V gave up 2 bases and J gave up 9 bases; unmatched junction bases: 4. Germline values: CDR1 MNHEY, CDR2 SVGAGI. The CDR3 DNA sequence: TGTGCCAGCAGTTACCGTCAGGGGGGTTCACCCCTCCACTTT. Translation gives CASSYRQGGSPLHF.

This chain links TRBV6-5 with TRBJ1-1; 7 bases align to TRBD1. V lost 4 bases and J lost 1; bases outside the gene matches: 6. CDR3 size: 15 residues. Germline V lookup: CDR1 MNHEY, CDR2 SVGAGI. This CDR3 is CASSSRQGPNTEAFF. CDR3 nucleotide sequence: TGTGCCAGCAGTTCCAGACAGGGACCGAACACTGAAGCTTTCTTT.

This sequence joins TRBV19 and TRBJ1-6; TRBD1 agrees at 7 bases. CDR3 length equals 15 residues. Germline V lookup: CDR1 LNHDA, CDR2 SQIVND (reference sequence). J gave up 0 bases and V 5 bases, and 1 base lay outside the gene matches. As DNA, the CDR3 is TGTGCCAGTAGTCGGGACAGCTCCTATAATTCACCCCTCCACTTT. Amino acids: CASSRDSSYNSPLHF.

CDR3 loop: CASSLKGLWDRVFDETQYF. In nucleotides, the CDR3 is TGTGCCAGCAGCTTAAAGGGCTTATGGGACAGGGTATTTGATGAGACCCAGTACTTC. V gene TRBV11-3 combines with J gene TRBJ2-5; 9 bases are shared with TRBD1. This CDR3 is built from 19 residues. V shed 2 bases, J shed 5 bases, and the junction held 18 bases outside the gene matches. Per germline, CDR1 SGHNT and CDR2 YENEEA.

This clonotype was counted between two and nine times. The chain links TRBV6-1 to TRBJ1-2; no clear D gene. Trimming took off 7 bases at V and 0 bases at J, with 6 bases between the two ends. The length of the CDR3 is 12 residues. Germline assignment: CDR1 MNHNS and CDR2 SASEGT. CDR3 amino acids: CASMTANYGYTF. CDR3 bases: TGTGCCAGCATGACGGCTAACTATGGCTACACCTTC.

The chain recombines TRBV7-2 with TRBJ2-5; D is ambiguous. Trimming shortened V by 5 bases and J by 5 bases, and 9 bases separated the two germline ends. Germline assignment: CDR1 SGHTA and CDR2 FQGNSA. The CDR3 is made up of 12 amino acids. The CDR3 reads CASSPQRETQYF. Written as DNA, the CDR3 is TGTGCCAGCAGCCCCCAACGGGAGACCCAGTACTTC. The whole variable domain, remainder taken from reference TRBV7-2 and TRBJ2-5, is GAGVSQSPSNKVTEKGKDVELRCDPISGHTALYWYRQSLGQGLEFLIYFQGNSAPDKSGLPSDRFSAERTGGSVSTLTIQRTQQEDSAVYLCASSPQRETQYFGPGTRLLVL.

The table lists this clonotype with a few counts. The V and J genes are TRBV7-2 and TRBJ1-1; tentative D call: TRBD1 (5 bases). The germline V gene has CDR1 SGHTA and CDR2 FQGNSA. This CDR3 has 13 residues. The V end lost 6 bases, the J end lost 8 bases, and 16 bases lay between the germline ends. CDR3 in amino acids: CASRRLREIEAFF. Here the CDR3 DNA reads TGTGCCAGCAGAAGGCTCAGGGAGATAGAAGCTTTCTTT.

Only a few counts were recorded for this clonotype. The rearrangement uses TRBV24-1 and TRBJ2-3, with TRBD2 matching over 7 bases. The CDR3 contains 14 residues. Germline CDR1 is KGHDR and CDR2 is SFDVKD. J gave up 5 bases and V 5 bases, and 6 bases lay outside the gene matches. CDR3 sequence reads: CATSAPGGRDTQYF. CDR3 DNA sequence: TGTGCCACCAGTGCTCCCGGGGGGAGAGATACGCAGTATTTT.

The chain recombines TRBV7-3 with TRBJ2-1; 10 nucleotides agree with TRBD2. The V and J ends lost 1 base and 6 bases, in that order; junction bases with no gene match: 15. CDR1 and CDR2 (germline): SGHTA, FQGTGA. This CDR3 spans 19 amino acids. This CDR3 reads CASSLKGSGLAGVSNEQFF. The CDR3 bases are TGTGCCAGCAGCTTAAAAGGCTCGGGGCTAGCGGGGGTATCCAATGAGCAGTTCTTC. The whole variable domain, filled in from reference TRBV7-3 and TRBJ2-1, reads GAGVSQTPSNKVTEKGKYVELRCDPISGHTALYWYRQSLGQGPEFLIYFQGTGAADDSGLPNDRFFAVRPEGSVSTLKIQRTERGDSAVYLCASSLKGSGLAGVSNEQFFGPGTRLTVL.

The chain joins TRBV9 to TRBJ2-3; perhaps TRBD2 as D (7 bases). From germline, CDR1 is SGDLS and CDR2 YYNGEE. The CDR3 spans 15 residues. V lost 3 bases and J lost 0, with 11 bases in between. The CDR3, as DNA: TGTGCCAGCAGCGGGCGGGGGCTAAGCACAGATACGCAGTATTTT. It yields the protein CASSGRGLSTDTQYF.

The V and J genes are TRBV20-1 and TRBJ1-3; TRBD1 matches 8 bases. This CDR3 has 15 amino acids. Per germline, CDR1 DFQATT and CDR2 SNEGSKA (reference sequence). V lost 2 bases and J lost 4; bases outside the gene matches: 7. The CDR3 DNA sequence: TGCAGTGCTAGACCCCCGGACAGGGTCGGAAACACCATATATTTT. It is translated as CSARPPDRVGNTIYF.

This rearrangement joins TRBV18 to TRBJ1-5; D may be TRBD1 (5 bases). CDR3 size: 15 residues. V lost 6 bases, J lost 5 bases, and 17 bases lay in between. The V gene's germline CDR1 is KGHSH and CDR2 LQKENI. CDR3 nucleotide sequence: TGTGCCAGCTCGAGAGGCGGGGGAAGCGATCAGCCCCAGCATTTT. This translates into CASSRGGGSDQPQHF.

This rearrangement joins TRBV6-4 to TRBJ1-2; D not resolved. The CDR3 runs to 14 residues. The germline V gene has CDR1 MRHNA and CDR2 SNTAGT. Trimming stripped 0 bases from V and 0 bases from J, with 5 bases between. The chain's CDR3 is CASSDSGTNYGYTF. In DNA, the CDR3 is TGTGCCAGCAGTGACTCGGGGACTAACTATGGCTACACCTTC.